The 16 T cell receptor beta chains presented below share a single source sample, sequenced in a study of early T cells in non-severe SARS-CoV-2 infection (dated by TCRdb to the early 2020s). The library was made by 5' RACE. TCRdb lists the instrument as NextSeq 500. The public reads were reprocessed in TCRdb via fastp at Q25 and MiXCR, keeping in-frame beta chains. Each CDR3 protein gets just one entry, which takes the most common genes and DNA from the rows behind it. Recorded for this sample are approximately 84,000 distinct CDR3 sequences; approximately 13% of them occurred a single time. Jointly, the top ten make up roughly 5.5% of the sample. The sequenced sample consisted of whole blood. The receptors were gathered from an adult who was a healthcare worker with PCR-confirmed SARS-CoV-2 infection or an uninfected control (not recorded which).

Ten or more counts support this clonotype. The chain combines TRBV29-1 with TRBJ2-2, with D perhaps matching TRBD1 (5 bases). The V end was cut by 0 bases, the J end by 1 base, with 18 bases between. Germline V lookup: CDR1 SQVTM, CDR2 ANQGSEA. This CDR3 has 18 residues. The CDR3: CSVEDHARDIWNTGELFF. In nucleotides, the CDR3 is TGCAGCGTTGAAGATCACGCCAGGGATATATGGAACACCGGGGAGCTGTTTTTT.

This clonotype was picked up a small number of times. The V call is TRBV18, the J call TRBJ2-7, with D possibly being TRBD1 (5 bases). Germline V gene data show CDR1 as KGHSH and CDR2 as LQKENI. The length of the CDR3 is 12 residues. The V end lost 6 bases, the J end lost 6 bases, and 12 bases lay between the germline ends. The CDR3 DNA follows: TGTGCCAGCTCTCTGACAGATATCGAGCAGTACTTC. Translation: CASSLTDIEQYF. The full variable domain, rest sourced from reference TRBV18 and TRBJ2-7, is NAGVMQNPRHLVRRRGQEARLRCSPMKGHSHVYWYRQLPEEGLKFMVYLQKENIIDESGMPKERFSAEFPKEGPSILRIQQVVRGDSAAYFCASSLTDIEQYFGPGTRLTVT.

This clonotype was found a few times. The V and J genes are TRBV28 and TRBJ1-2, with D unclear. The CDR3 loop spans 16 amino acids. The germline V and J ends were trimmed by 8 bases and 4 bases, with 23 bases remaining between them. CDR1 is MDHEN, CDR2 SYDVKM, per germline. CDR3 nucleotides: TGTGCCAGCGGCGGGCAGGCACACCAATTCACCTATGGCTACACCTTC. It translates to CASGGQAHQFTYGYTF.

This clonotype appeared once. The CDR3 DNA is TGTGCCAGCAGCGCGAGACAGATCAAGGGGACAGATACGCAGTATTTT. This codes for CASSARQIKGTDTQYF. The V and J genes are TRBV9 and TRBJ2-3, with a tentative D call TRBD1 (5 bases). This CDR3 has 16 residues. Germline assignment: CDR1 SGDLS and CDR2 YYNGEE. V lost 3 bases, J lost 3 bases, and 17 bases lay in between.

This chain connects TRBV5-5 to TRBJ1-2; D remains unclear. V gave up 0 bases and J gave up 3 bases, with 9 bases separating them. The CDR3 spans 14 residues. Germline V gene sequence: CDR1 SGHKS, CDR2 YYEKEE (reference sequence). The CDR3 region is CASSLEAAYYGYTF. As DNA, the CDR3 is TGTGCCAGCAGCTTGGAAGCCGCTTACTATGGCTACACCTTC.

This clonotype was observed a few times. The chain links TRBV28 to TRBJ2-3; 7 positions agree with TRBD1. Unmatched junction bases numbered 9, after V lost 5 bases and J lost 7 bases. The CDR3 is 14 amino acids. The germline V gene has CDR1 MDHEN and CDR2 SYDVKM. CDR3 amino acids: CASSKGGRRNTQYF. The DNA of the CDR3 is TGTGCCAGCAGTAAAGGGGGCCGGAGAAATACGCAGTATTTT.

This clonotype was detected a few times. The chain couples TRBV5-4 to TRBJ2-3; weak D call: TRBD2 (5 bases). Germline V lookup: CDR1 SGHNT, CDR2 YYREEE (reference sequence). This CDR3 region has 20 residues. With 1 base removed from V and 4 bases from J, the gap between germline ends came to 28 bases. CDR3 region: CASSLSFVGSLSELADTQYF. The CDR3 DNA follows: TGTGCCAGCAGCTTGAGTTTTGTTGGGAGTTTGAGTGAGTTGGCAGATACGCAGTATTTT.

There are many counts of this clonotype. The chain couples TRBV5-1 to TRBJ2-7, with D uncertain. The CDR3 is 15 residues long. V shed 0 bases and J shed 0 bases, with 10 bases lying between them. Per the germline V gene, CDR1 is SGHRS and CDR2 is YFSETQ. CDR3 amino acids: CASSLDRTSSYEQYF. The CDR3 DNA reads as TGCGCCAGCAGCTTGGATCGCACCAGCTCCTACGAGCAGTACTTC.

This clonotype was recorded at least ten times. The V and J genes are TRBV14 and TRBJ1-6, with D uncertain. The length of the CDR3 is 16 residues. Germline V gives CDR1 SGHDN, CDR2 FVKESK. V was shortened by 0 bases and J by 0 bases, with 6 bases between the two germline ends. CDR3 coding DNA: TGTGCCAGCAGCCAAGACCCGGGCTCCTATAATTCACCCCTCCACTTT. Translation: CASSQDPGSYNSPLHF.

This clonotype came up a few times. V usage is TRBV6-5 and J usage is TRBJ1-5, with 7 bases identical to TRBD1. The CDR3 has 16 amino acids. After removal of 6 bases from V and 0 bases from J, the junction contained 8 bases not matched to a gene. Germline V gives CDR1 MNHEY, CDR2 SVGAGI. The CDR3 spells CASRRGTDYSNQPQHF. CDR3 coding DNA: TGTGCCAGCAGGCGAGGGACAGACTATAGCAATCAGCCCCAGCATTTT.

The genes are TRBV5-1 and TRBJ2-7; D possibly corresponds to TRBD2 (6 bases). The CDR3 contains 12 residues. Germline V gives CDR1 SGHRS, CDR2 YFSETQ. The V and J ends lost 4 bases and 12 bases respectively, with 17 bases between them. The CDR3 sequence is CASSHPQGGWYF. The CDR3 region has the DNA TGCGCCAGCAGCCACCCGCAGGGAGGATGGTACTTC.

Ten or more counts support this clonotype. The V call is TRBV5-1, the J call TRBJ2-7; TRBD1 matches 8 bases. Germline V lookup: CDR1 SGHRS, CDR2 YFSETQ. V lost 0 bases to trimming and J lost 3 bases; unmatched junction nucleotides: 11. This CDR3 spans 17 amino acids. CDR3 region: CASSLALTGELNYEQYF. CDR3 nucleotide sequence: TGCGCCAGCAGCTTGGCCCTGACAGGGGAACTGAACTACGAGCAGTACTTC.

In this sample, this clonotype turned up a few times. The chain employs TRBV4-2 and TRBJ2-7; weak D call: TRBD2 (5 bases). The V and J ends lost 0 bases and 6 bases respectively, with 9 bases between them. Looked up from germline, CDR1 is LGHNA and CDR2 is YNFKEQ. The CDR3 contains 13 residues. The CDR3 DNA follows: TGTGCCAGCAGCCAAGATCAACTAGGCGAGCAGTACTTC. Translation gives CASSQDQLGEQYF.

This clonotype has more than one count but fewer than ten. The chain carries TRBV7-2 and TRBJ1-4; perhaps TRBD1 as D (5 bases). V was pared by 7 bases and J by 0 bases, with 12 bases between. CDR3 length: 15 residues. Germline CDR1 reads SGHTA; CDR2 reads FQGNSA. In DNA form, the CDR3 reads TGTGCCAGCAACTCCCCGGGGGCAACTAATGAAAAACTGTTTTTT. Protein product: CASNSPGATNEKLFF.

V gene TRBV7-9 combines with J gene TRBJ2-1; D not certain. With 5 bases removed from V and 6 bases from J, the gap between germline ends came to 11 bases. CDR3 length: 13 residues. Looked up from germline, CDR1 is SEHNR and CDR2 is FQNEAQ (reference sequence). The CDR3 DNA is TGTGCCAGCAGCCCCCAACTGGGCAATGAGCAGTTCTTC. This encodes CASSPQLGNEQFF.

This clonotype came up a few times. The rearrangement uses TRBV11-2 and TRBJ1-2; weak D call: TRBD1 (5 bases). V shed 1 base and J shed 8 bases, with 8 bases lying between them. Germline loops: CDR1 SGHAT, CDR2 FQNNGV. This CDR3 has 12 residues. The CDR3 DNA sequence: TGTGCCAGCAGCTTAGGCCAGGGAGGCTACACCTTC. It translates to CASSLGQGGYTF.